At least ten counts were recorded for the clone carrying this TCR beta chain. Its antigen is currently unknown. In building TCR beta libraries, iRepertoire HTBI primers were used together with Arm-PCR of CDR3 regions. A single record per CDR3 protein comes from TCRdb applying MiXCR to the multiplex PCR reads. The table records about 530,000 distinct CDR3 sequences, roughly 16% of them present only once. This sample is part of a study of regulatory T cells in long-lasting Graves disease. Findings and limits, study-wide: Whereas new patients shared some 970 public clonotypes, persistent patients shared more, at a few thousand.

Germline V gene data show CDR1 as SGHAT and CDR2 as FQNNGV. With 3 bases clipped from V and 5 bases from J, the junction kept 14 bases outside the gene matches. There are 17 residues in the CDR3. The time point here: newly diagnosed GD, antithyroid drugs for less than 3 months. Generation of the TCR library employed RNA extracted from PBMCs. This sample was shared with a second study, whose subject was T cells in Graves' hyperthyroidism and ophthalmopathy. That investigation notes: First-round RT-PCR targeting the TCR CDR3 was performed with the HTBI primer set. Also found in blood were most expanded thyroid clonotypes above 0.001. Patients with ophthalmopathy were separated from those with stable hyperthyroidism by a 13 V-J model.

The sequencing here drew on peripheral blood mononuclear cells (PBMCs), taken at new diagnosis, from a patient treated with antithyroid drugs. The chain carries TRBV11-2 and TRBJ2-7, with 9 bases lining up with TRBD1. The sequence was obtained from a woman aged 40-60 years with Graves disease. Here the CDR3 reads CASSLALSGQGIHEQYF. The CDR3, as DNA: TGTGCCAGCAGCTTGGCACTTTCGGGACAGGGTATCCACGAGCAGTACTTC.